Presented here are 20 T cell receptor beta chains from one specimen sequenced in a study of blood T cell repertoires in COVID-19. TCRdb's copy holds only in-frame clones and misses some; the assay was immunoSEQ multiplex PCR. The sample has fewer than 110,000 clones, roughly 92% seen once. The sample was peripheral blood. The receptor source for this set is a man aged 50-60 years with active COVID-19.

The chain employs TRBV11-2 and TRBJ2-5; D gene ambiguous. CDR1 and CDR2 (germline): SGHAT, FQNNGV. The CDR3 extends over 13 amino acids. V lost 4 bases and J 2 bases, leaving 8 bases between the germline ends. The CDR3 here is CASSSDLQETQYF. DNA of the CDR3: TGTGCCAGCAGCTCCGACTTACAAGAGACCCAGTACTTC.

The chain combines TRBV7-2 with TRBJ1-5; maybe TRBD1 (5 bases). V was clipped by 4 bases and J by 5 bases, with 18 bases between them. Germline CDR1 and CDR2: SGHTA and FQGNSA. This CDR3 contains 16 residues. CDR3: CASSSPLGQGYQPQHF. CDR3 coding DNA: TGTGCCAGCAGCTCCCCGCTGGGGCAGGGCTATCAGCCCCAGCATTTT.

The chain uses TRBV5-4 and TRBJ1-4; the D is unclear. Germline lookup yields CDR1 SGHNT and CDR2 YYREEE (reference sequence). The CDR3 sequence is 15 residues long. V lost 0 bases and J 0 bases, leaving 6 bases between the germline ends. This CDR3 reads CASSLGAATNEKLFF. The CDR3, as DNA: TGTGCCAGCAGCTTGGGGGCAGCAACTAATGAAAAACTGTTTTTT.

The chain recombines TRBV19 with TRBJ1-1; D uncertain. Between the trimmed V and J ends, which lost 1 base and 1 base, there was a span of 10 bases. This CDR3 has 15 residues. Germline CDR1 LNHDA, CDR2 SQIVND (reference sequence). The CDR3 protein is CASSIGRSPNTEAFF. The CDR3 coding sequence is TGTGCCAGTAGTATAGGTCGCAGTCCGAACACTGAAGCTTTCTTT.

J is TRBJ2-3 and V is TRBV5-8, with D possibly TRBD1 on 6 matching bases. From germline, CDR1 is SGHTS and CDR2 YDEGEE. V shed 4 bases and J shed 7 bases, with 10 bases lying between them. CDR3 size: 12 residues. As DNA, the CDR3 is TGTGCCAGCAGCGGGGGCGCGAATACGCAGTATTTT. This translates into CASSGGANTQYF.

The rearrangement uses TRBV27 and TRBJ1-5; a weak D match, TRBD1 (5 bases). V lost 6 bases, J lost 0 bases, and 18 bases lay in between. Germline V gene lookup returns CDR1 MNHEY and CDR2 SMNVEV (reference sequence). CDR3 length: 17 amino acids. The chain's CDR3 is CASSSLGRGTSNQPQHF. The CDR3 coding sequence is TGTGCCAGCAGCTCCCTGGGGAGGGGAACTAGCAATCAGCCCCAGCATTTT.

This sequence joins TRBV19 and TRBJ1-5, with D unclear. V was cut by 6 bases and J by 2 bases, with 14 bases left in between. The germline V gene encodes CDR1 LNHDA and CDR2 SQIVND (reference sequence). The CDR3 length is 15 residues. CDR3: CASSARGLGNQPQHF. In DNA, the CDR3 is TGTGCCAGTAGCGCCCGGGGTTTGGGCAATCAGCCCCAGCATTTT. The whole variable domain, filled in from reference TRBV19 and TRBJ1-5, reads DGGITQSPKYLFRKEGQNVTLSCEQNLNHDAMYWYRQDPGQGLRLIYYSQIVNDFQKGDIAEGYSVSREKKESFPLTVTSAQKNPTAFYLCASSARGLGNQPQHFGDGTRLSIL.

This clone showed up just a few times. The chain employs TRBV7-9 and TRBJ2-7; TRBD1 is a possible D gene (7 bases). Per germline, CDR1 SEHNR and CDR2 FQNEAQ (reference sequence). The CDR3 has 17 amino acids. Trimming removed 5 bases at V and 4 bases at J, with 24 bases between. The CDR3 DNA sequence: TGTGCCAGCAGCCAGCGGGTTCCCACAGGGGAAGCTTACGAGCAGTACTTC. This encodes CASSQRVPTGEAYEQYF.

This chain joins TRBV11-3 and TRBJ2-2; TRBD2 might be the D (7 bases). The CDR3 runs to 16 residues. Germline loops: CDR1 SGHNT, CDR2 YENEEA. The V and J ends lost 0 bases and 3 bases respectively, with 11 bases between them. Written as DNA, the CDR3 is TGTGCCAGCAGCTTAGATCGGGGGGCCGACACCGGGGAGCTGTTTTTT. Its translation: CASSLDRGADTGELFF. The full variable domain, rest sourced from reference TRBV11-3 and TRBJ2-2, is EAGVVQSPRYKIIEKKQPVAFWCNPISGHNTLYWYLQNLGQGPELLIRYENEEAVDDSQLPKDRFSAERLKGVDSTLKIQPAELGDSAVYLCASSLDRGADTGELFFGEGSRLTVL.

The CDR3 spells CASSESIFVSGTDTQYF. The CDR3 DNA reads TGCGCCAGCAGTGAGTCGATATTCGTATCGGGCACAGATACGCAGTATTTT. J is TRBJ2-3 and V is TRBV10-1; D unclear. The CDR3 extends over 17 amino acids. V was cut by 0 bases and J by 1 base, with 14 bases left in between. The germline CDR1 and CDR2 sequences are WNHNN and SYGVQD (reference sequence).

The V gene is TRBV6-6, the J gene TRBJ1-1; D call uncertain. The CDR3 consists of 13 residues. V was shortened by 6 bases and J by 1 base, with 9 bases between the two germline ends. CDR1 MNHNY and CDR2 SVGAGI come from the germline V gene (reference sequence). The CDR3 here is CASRPYRNTEAFF. The CDR3 bases are TGTGCCAGCAGGCCCTACAGGAACACTGAAGCTTTCTTT.

J is TRBJ2-2 and V is TRBV7-9; TRBD2 might be the D (6 bases). This CDR3 spans 16 amino acids. CDR1 SEHNR and CDR2 FQNEAQ come from the germline V gene (reference sequence). The ends were cut back, 3 bases at V and 2 bases at J, with 13 bases in the middle. Here the CDR3 DNA reads TGTGCCAGCAGCTTTCGGGGGAGTGCCAACACCGGGGAGCTGTTTTTT. Its protein is CASSFRGSANTGELFF. The complete variable domain, with remaining parts taken from reference TRBV7-9 and TRBJ2-2, reads DTGVSQNPRHKITKRGQNVTFRCDPISEHNRLYWYRQTLGQGPEFLTYFQNEAQLEKSRLLSDRFSAERPKGSFSTLEIQRTEQGDSAMYLCASSFRGSANTGELFFGEGSRLTVL.

This chain connects TRBV2 to TRBJ2-7; TRBD2 matches at 16 bases. The ends lost 5 bases at V and 7 bases at J; junction bases unmatched: 14. CDR1 and CDR2 from the germline V gene are SNHLY and FYNNEI. This CDR3 spans 18 amino acids. The CDR3 spells CASSLPLGLAGGEREQYF. DNA of the CDR3: TGTGCCAGCAGTCTTCCACTGGGACTAGCGGGAGGGGAAAGGGAGCAGTACTTC.

The chain has TRBV7-9 and TRBJ2-3; TRBD2 agrees at 9 bases. Trimming at V came to 2 bases and at J to 4 bases, leaving 7 bases not matched to a gene. The CDR3 is made up of 16 amino acids. Germline V CDR1 and CDR2: SEHNR, FQNEAQ (reference sequence). As DNA, the CDR3 is TGTGCCAGCAGCTTATTAGCGGGAGATATACCAGATACGCAGTATTTT. Translated: CASSLLAGDIPDTQYF.

This sequence joins TRBV5-4 and TRBJ2-1, with 15 bases matching TRBD2. The CDR3 runs to 15 residues. From germline, CDR1 is SGHNT and CDR2 YYREEE (reference sequence). The junction had 4 bases not matched to a gene; V was cut back by 4 bases and J by 8 bases. CDR3 loop: CASSPGTSGRHEQFF. The CDR3 DNA follows: TGTGCCAGCAGCCCCGGGACTAGCGGGAGGCATGAGCAGTTCTTC.

The chain is built from TRBV28 and TRBJ1-4, with D possibly matching TRBD1 (6 bases). The CDR3 is made up of 16 amino acids. The germline V gene encodes CDR1 MDHEN and CDR2 SYDVKM. The V end was cut by 7 bases, the J end by 7 bases, with 22 bases between. CDR3 DNA sequence: TGTGCCAGCAACTCAAACAGGGTTGGCCGCAGTGAAAAACTGTTTTTT. It translates to CASNSNRVGRSEKLFF.

The gene calls are TRBV19 and TRBJ1-5, with D possibly TRBD1 on 6 matching bases. The CDR3 covers 13 residues. Germline V gene sequence: CDR1 LNHDA, CDR2 SQIVND (reference sequence). The V end lost 5 bases, the J end lost 6 bases, and 11 bases lay between the germline ends. CDR3 DNA: TGTGCCAGTAGTCCGGGGGGCGGTCAGCCCCAGCATTTT. Translating gives CASSPGGGQPQHF. Looking up the rest from reference TRBV19 and TRBJ1-5 gives the full variable domain: DGGITQSPKYLFRKEGQNVTLSCEQNLNHDAMYWYRQDPGQGLRLIYYSQIVNDFQKGDIAEGYSVSREKKESFPLTVTSAQKNPTAFYLCASSPGGGQPQHFGDGTRLSIL.

V usage is TRBV7-8 and J usage is TRBJ1-2; D remains unclear. V dropped 5 bases and J dropped 5 bases, with 12 bases sitting between them. This CDR3 comprises 13 residues. Germline CDR1 and CDR2: SGHVS and FQNEAQ. For the CDR3, the DNA is TGTGCCAGCAGCCCAGACGGAGTATATGGCTACACCTTC. As protein: CASSPDGVYGYTF.

The CDR3 DNA follows: TGTGCCAGCTCCGATGCCAGGGGTTCGGGCACTGAAGCTTTCTTT. The encoded protein is CASSDARGSGTEAFF. V usage is TRBV18 and J usage is TRBJ1-1, with TRBD1 as a possible D gene (6 bases). This CDR3 contains 15 residues. Germline V CDR1 and CDR2: KGHSH, LQKENI. Trimming took off 6 bases at V and 4 bases at J, with 18 bases between the two ends.

This chain connects TRBV7-8 to TRBJ1-5, with D possibly matching TRBD1 (5 bases). This CDR3 contains 13 residues. CDR1 and CDR2 from the germline V gene are SGHVS and FQNEAQ. V gave up 1 base and J gave up 11 bases, with 12 bases separating them. The CDR3 region is CASSLDDSLAQHF. The DNA of the CDR3 is TGTGCCAGCAGCTTAGATGACAGTTTGGCCCAGCATTTT.